Only a few counts were recorded for the clone carrying this T cell receptor beta chain. The antigen remains unidentified. V dropped 4 bases and J dropped 6 bases, with 7 bases sitting between them. Per germline, CDR1 SNHLY and CDR2 FYNNEI. The CDR3 loop spans 12 amino acids. This record comes from a study of long-term antiretroviral therapy in people with HIV. The study, taken as a whole, reports: Across all time points, the repertoire was dominated by clones that expanded before ART. Diversity increased after ART yet remained lower than in transplant donor controls. HIV repertoire CDR3 lengths ranged less widely than those of controls. Information on adherence, resistance and therapy changes was unavailable.

Researchers ran immunoSEQ v3.0 at survey level. The repertoire was sequenced with immunoSEQ multiplex PCR; TCRdb's copy has only in-frame clones and lacks some. The sample carries roughly 17,000 clones, approximately 85% recorded once. Sequencing used unsorted PBMCs, obtained at the start of antiretroviral therapy. V is TRBV2 and J is TRBJ1-3; D is ambiguous. The TCR sequence derives from a man younger than 40 with HIV. The CDR3 protein is CASSGGENTIYF. For the CDR3, the DNA is TGTGCCAGCAGTGGTGGCGAAAACACCATATATTTT.